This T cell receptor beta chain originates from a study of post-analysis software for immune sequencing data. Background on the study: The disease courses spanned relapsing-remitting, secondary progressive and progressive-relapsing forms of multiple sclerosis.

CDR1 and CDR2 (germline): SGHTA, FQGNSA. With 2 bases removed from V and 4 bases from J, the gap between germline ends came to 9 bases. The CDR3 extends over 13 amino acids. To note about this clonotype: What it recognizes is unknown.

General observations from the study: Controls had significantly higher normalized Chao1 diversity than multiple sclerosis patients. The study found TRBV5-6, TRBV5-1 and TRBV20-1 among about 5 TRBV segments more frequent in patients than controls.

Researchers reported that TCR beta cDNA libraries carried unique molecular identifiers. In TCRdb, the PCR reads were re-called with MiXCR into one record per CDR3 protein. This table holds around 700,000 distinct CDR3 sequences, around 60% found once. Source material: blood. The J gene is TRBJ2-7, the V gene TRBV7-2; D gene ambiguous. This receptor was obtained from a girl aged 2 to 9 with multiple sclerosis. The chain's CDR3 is CASSLRPVYEQYF. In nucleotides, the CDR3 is TGTGCCAGCAGCTTACGACCGGTTTACGAGCAGTACTTC.